Described below is a single TCR beta chain sequence and its context. As yet, its antigen is unknown. The sample originates from a study of T cell repertoires in aging, cancer and after chemotherapy. Amplification of TCR beta used genomic DNA extracted from peripheral blood. Study-level findings and limits: Healthy donors lost TCR diversity with age mainly through richness, cancer patients through richness and evenness. Untreated cancer patients had significantly lower blood TCR diversity than age-matched healthy donors.

This CDR3 has 14 residues. Germline V CDR1 and CDR2: WNHNN, SYGVQD (reference sequence). Trimming shortened V by 8 bases and J by 1 base, and 15 bases separated the two germline ends. Multiplex touch-down PCR with TRB-A/B primers amplified rearranged V-D-J TRB sequences. MiXCR, applied by TCRdb to the multiplex PCR reads, yields one record per CDR3 protein. This table has 5,500 to 7,000 distinct CDR3 sequences, 30% appearing once. The clonotype originates from a human donor in good health. The chain combines TRBV10-1 with TRBJ2-7; D is uncertain. Material for sequencing was blood. The CDR3 protein is CASENILTSYEQYF. The CDR3 nucleotides are TGCGCCAGCGAGAATATCCTGACTTCCTACGAGCAGTACTTC.